A selection of T cell receptor beta chains follows, all from one sample in a study of shared clonotypes between healthy human individuals. TCRdb's copy holds only in-frame clones and misses some; the assay was immunoSEQ multiplex PCR. The profile shows about 490,000 clones, 60% to 85% of them singletons. Sample: PBMCs. All receptors come from a middle-aged woman in good health. Some clones in this sample may be carry-over from other donors' samples. Each CDR3 is given with its conserved first and last residue.

v_call cdr3_aa
TRBV11-2 CASSPKGADSGAYEQYF
TRBV10-3 CATRRAGGVTNEKLFF
TRBV21-1 CASSSFSGRALYEQYF
TRBV10-1 CASSESETSPKLFF
TRBV18 CASSPRSEETQYF
TRBV18 CASSPRAAGGPVEQFF
TRBV18 CASSSTPQTGYEQYF
TRBV19 CASSMVGVSTDTQYF
TRBV18 CASSTRVIEQFF
TRBV7-2 CASSLNPRETQYF
TRBV18 CASSPTRDTNTGELFF
TRBV13 CASSKSEGGIPDTQYF
TRBV19 CASSIRANFGQFF
TRBV7-6 CASSSGSRSSKYF
TRBV7-2 CASSLEWQDTQYF
TRBV27 CAGRTYRGRSTGELFF
TRBV7-6 CASSLGLAGGTGELFF
TRBV27 CASSSRTSGRIPTDTQYF
TRBV28 CASSFLAGSGRETQYF
TRBV4-2 CASRRDRSTTYGYTF
TRBV27 CASRPSGTGGQPQHF
TRBV21-1 CASSLPSLPMRYTF
TRBV28 CASSLHGGVNEQFF
TRBV7-7 CASSIRQFLYEQYF
TRBV5-1 CASSSGTYYNEQFF
TRBV9 CASSGSHQGALSEQYF
TRBV6-5 CASRYLAGGHEQYF
TRBV14 CASSQAGFWGYEQYF
TRBV4-2 CASSRVAGQESSYEQYF